The rows below give T cell receptor beta chains drawn from one sample of a study of post-analysis software for immune sequencing data. TCRdb analysed the PCR reads with MiXCR anew, one entry per CDR3 protein. Of approximately 400,000 distinct CDR3 sequences listed, roughly 38% are singletons. The sequenced sample was blood. The receptor set was obtained from a girl under 18 with multiple sclerosis. The CDR3 runs from the conserved cysteine through the conserved F or W. The order of the fields is J gene, clone size, V gene, D gene, CDR3 protein, CDR3 DNA. D genes are given only for firm matches. The listing skips clone size in some rows; elsewhere it reads once, few, many or a size class.

>TRBJ2-7|few|TRBV20-1|TRBD1
CSARPPQLGTAYEQYF
TGCAGTGCTAGACCCCCCCAACTAGGGACAGCCTACGAGCAGTACTTC
>TRBJ1-2|NA|TRBV20-1|TRBD1
CSAGTGSNGYTF
TGCAGTGCTGGGACAGGGTCGAATGGCTACACCTTC
>TRBJ1-2|NA|TRBV20-1|NA
CSAEGQGGDGYTF
TGCAGTGCCGAGGGGCAGGGAGGTGATGGCTACACCTTC
>TRBJ2-1|few|TRBV10-2|NA
CASNGGKNEQFF
TGCGCCAGCAACGGAGGAAAGAATGAGCAGTTCTTC
>TRBJ2-3|NA|TRBV18|NA
CASSPTQPRSDTQYF
TGTGCCAGCTCACCAACCCAGCCAAGGTCAGATACGCAGTATTTT
>TRBJ2-5|few|TRBV7-9|NA
CASSFYGGSQETQYF
TGTGCCAGCAGCTTCTATGGAGGCTCCCAAGAGACCCAGTACTTC
>TRBJ1-2|NA|TRBV9|TRBD1
CASSATGTRNVNYGYTF
TGTGCCAGCAGCGCGACAGGGACCCGTAACGTTAACTATGGCTACACCTTC
>TRBJ2-1|NA|TRBV10-2|NA
CASTDSRSYNEQFF
TGCGCCAGCACTGACAGCCGCTCCTACAATGAGCAGTTCTTC
>TRBJ2-3|NA|TRBV7-9|TRBD2
CASSLSVGGLAQDTQYF
TGTGCCAGCAGCTTATCGGTGGGTGGACTAGCGCAAGATACGCAGTATTTT
>TRBJ2-7|NA|TRBV28|NA
CASSLSRRYEQYF
TGTGCCAGCAGTTTGTCTAGGCGCTACGAGCAGTACTTC
>TRBJ2-7|NA|TRBV3-1|TRBD2
CASSQPKRGGSYEQYF
TGTGCCAGCAGCCAACCGAAGCGGGGGGGCTCGTACGAGCAGTACTTC
>TRBJ2-1|NA|TRBV6-4|TRBD2
CASKASGGGDEQFF
TGTGCCAGCAAAGCTAGCGGGGGGGGCGATGAGCAGTTCTTC
>TRBJ1-1|NA|TRBV6-2/TRBV6-3|NA
CASNELREFPEAFF
TGTGCCAGCAACGAACTCCGGGAGTTCCCTGAAGCTTTCTTT
>TRBJ2-7|NA|TRBV6-2/TRBV6-3|NA
CASRKGFYEQYF
TGTGCCAGCAGGAAGGGATTCTACGAGCAGTACTTC
>TRBJ2-1|few|TRBV4-1|NA
CASSQDGSGPRDEQFF
TGCGCCAGCAGCCAAGATGGGAGCGGGCCGCGGGATGAGCAGTTCTTC
>TRBJ2-3|few|TRBV20-1|TRBD1
CSARDPGTGHTDTQYF
TGCAGTGCTAGAGACCCCGGGACAGGGCACACAGATACGCAGTATTTT
>TRBJ1-6|NA|TRBV12-3/TRBV12-4|NA
CASSQDRSYNSPLHF
TGTGCCAGCAGCCAGGACCGCTCCTATAATTCACCCCTCCACTTT
>TRBJ1-4|few|TRBV5-1|TRBD1
CASSQTGLPNEKLFF
TGCGCCAGCAGTCAGACAGGGCTACCAAATGAAAAACTGTTTTTT
>TRBJ2-7|NA|TRBV27|NA
CASTSGPPLDEQYF
TGTGCCAGCACCTCAGGGCCGCCCTTGGACGAGCAGTACTTC
>TRBJ1-1|NA|TRBV5-1|NA
CASSLGNMNTEAFF
TGCGCCAGCAGCTTGGGGAATATGAACACTGAAGCTTTCTTT
>TRBJ2-7|once|TRBV4-1|NA
CASSQAPAVSYEQYF
TGCGCCAGCAGCCAAGCCCCGGCCGTGTCCTACGAGCAGTACTTC
>TRBJ1-5|few|TRBV30|NA
CAWSTGGNQPQHF
TGTGCCTGGAGCACGGGGGGCAATCAGCCCCAGCATTTT
>TRBJ2-7|NA|TRBV20-1|NA
CSASPLPPAHEQYF
TGCAGTGCTAGTCCTCTCCCCCCTGCGCACGAGCAGTACTTC
>TRBJ1-1|NA|TRBV27|NA
CATIGGLRGEAFF
TGTGCCACCATCGGAGGGCTCCGCGGAGAAGCTTTCTTT
>TRBJ1-6|few|TRBV5-4|NA
CASSLPGNHSPLHF
TGTGCCAGCAGCCTCCCGGGCAATCATTCACCCCTCCACTTT
>TRBJ2-4|NA|TRBV11-2|TRBD1
CASSPSGQMLAKNLQYF
TGTGCCAGCAGCCCGTCGGGACAGATGCTAGCCAAAAACCTTCAGTACTTC
>TRBJ2-7|NA|TRBV5-1|NA
CASSLMAGVSYEQYF
TGCGCCAGCAGCTTGATGGCAGGGGTCTCCTACGAGCAGTACTTC
>TRBJ2-5|NA|TRBV4-2|NA
CASSRDRREQYF
TGTGCCAGCAGCCGGGATAGGCGAGAGCAGTACTTC
>TRBJ2-7|few|TRBV20-1|NA
CSGDRKSSYEQYF
TGCAGTGGAGACAGAAAAAGCTCCTACGAGCAGTACTTC
>TRBJ2-7|NA|TRBV29-1|NA
CSVEGTQSYEQYF
TGCAGCGTTGAGGGGACGCAGTCCTACGAGCAGTACTTC
>TRBJ2-7|few|TRBV5-1|TRBD1
CASSLATGPYEQYF
TGCGCCAGCAGCTTGGCGACAGGGCCATACGAGCAGTACTTC
>TRBJ1-1|NA|TRBV6-6|TRBD1
CASSAPDRDTEAFF
TGTGCCAGCAGTGCCCCCGACAGGGACACTGAAGCTTTCTTT
>TRBJ2-2|few|TRBV2|TRBD2
CASSVGSGPNTGELFF
TGTGCCAGCAGTGTCGGTAGCGGGCCGAACACCGGGGAGCTGTTTTTT
>TRBJ2-1|NA|TRBV29-1|TRBD1
CSANTPGQGYVYEQFF
TGCAGTGCAAATACCCCGGGACAGGGTTATGTTTATGAGCAGTTCTTC
>TRBJ1-5|NA|TRBV4-1|TRBD1
CASSQDIRGQSNQPQHF
TGCGCCAGCAGCCAAGATATAAGGGGACAGAGCAATCAGCCCCAGCATTTT
>TRBJ2-6|NA|TRBV20-1|TRBD1
CSASNRGEAGANVLTF
TGCAGTGCCTCTAACAGGGGAGAGGCTGGGGCCAACGTCCTGACTTTC
>TRBJ1-1|NA|TRBV12-3/TRBV12-4|NA
CASSLWVSTEAFF
TGTGCCAGCAGTTTATGGGTGAGCACTGAAGCTTTCTTT
>TRBJ2-4|NA|TRBV7-9|TRBD1
CASSLKGTAQYF
TGTGCCAGCAGCTTAAAGGGGACAGCTCAGTACTTC
>TRBJ2-7|NA|TRBV30|NA
CAWKLGFGGSYEQYF
TGTGCCTGGAAGTTAGGCTTCGGAGGATCCTACGAGCAGTACTTC
>TRBJ2-7|NA|TRBV12-3/TRBV12-4|TRBD1
CASSLWDRPYEQYF
TGTGCCAGCAGTCTCTGGGACAGACCCTACGAGCAGTACTTC
>TRBJ2-5|few|TRBV7-7|NA
CASSSYSQETQYF
TGTGCTAGCAGCTCATACAGTCAAGAGACCCAGTACTTC
>TRBJ1-6|NA|TRBV9|NA
CASSVGVKSYNSPLHF
TGTGCCAGCAGCGTAGGGGTGAAATCCTATAATTCACCCCTCCACTTT
>TRBJ2-2|NA|TRBV7-7|TRBD1
CASSLGTGGNGERFF
TGTGCTAGCAGCCTCGGGACAGGGGGTAACGGGGAGCGGTTTTTT
>TRBJ2-1|few|TRBV27|TRBD2
CASRSGGGFYNEQFF
TGTGCCAGCCGAAGCGGGGGAGGGTTTTACAATGAGCAGTTCTTC
>TRBJ2-3|once|TRBV12-3/TRBV12-4|NA
CASSYPLAGGLSQYF
TGTGCCAGCAGTTACCCCCTCGCTGGGGGATTATCGCAGTATTTT
>TRBJ1-5|NA|TRBV7-2|NA
CASSLGMDSNQPQHF
TGTGCCAGCAGCTTAGGAATGGATAGCAATCAGCCCCAGCATTTT
>TRBJ2-5|NA|TRBV10-3|TRBD1
CAISARQGQETQYF
TGTGCCATCAGCGCCAGACAGGGCCAAGAGACCCAGTACTTC
>TRBJ2-1|NA|TRBV6-5|NA
CASSYSRDEQFF
TGTGCCAGCAGTTACTCCCGAGATGAGCAGTTCTTC
>TRBJ2-7|NA|TRBV7-2|NA
CASSLIVTREQYF
TGTGCCAGCAGCTTGATCGTTACGCGCGAGCAGTACTTC
>TRBJ2-5|NA|TRBV5-1|TRBD2
CASSKASGGTRETQYF
TGCGCCAGCAGCAAGGCCAGCGGGGGGACACGGGAGACCCAGTACTTC